Listed here are 20 T cell receptor beta chains from one sample, sequenced in a study of CD8+CD57+ T cells in acquired aplastic anemia. Sequencing involved patients with CD8+CD57+ cell expansion previously shown by flow cytometry. For CDR3 and TCR beta VDJ profiling, genomic DNA was the template used. MiXCR was run by TCRdb on the reads, yielding one entry per CDR3 protein. Of 250,000 to 300,000 distinct CDR3 sequences detected, 56% appear once; the ten largest clones hold 1.3%. What was sequenced was sorted CD4+, CD8+, or CD8+CD57+ T cells (not recorded which) from PBMCs. The source of these receptors is a human donor with aplastic anemia.

As regards this clonotype: The junction and the germline gene differ at one end; a read error may be behind it. V usage is TRBV7-8 and J usage is TRBJ1-2; 12 bases are shared with TRBD1. This CDR3 is built from 16 residues. Per the germline V gene, CDR1 is SGHVS and CDR2 is FQNEAQ. Written as DNA, the CDR3 is TGTGCCGGCAGCTCTGGGACAGGGGGCACGATTGGTGGCTACACCTTC. It specifies CAGSSGTGGTIGGYTF.

The chain joins TRBV24-1 to TRBJ1-2; 8 nucleotides match TRBD1. The CDR3 loop spans 12 amino acids. CDR1 and CDR2 (germline): KGHDR, SFDVKD. J lost 6 bases, V lost 4 bases, and 0 bases had no gene match. CDR3 in DNA: TGTGCCACCAGTGAGGACAGGGATGGCTACACCTTC. Protein: CATSEDRDGYTF.

CDR3 nucleotides: TGTGCCAGCAGCCCTCCGGAGACAAGAACTGAAGCTTTCTTT. This gives the protein CASSPPETRTEAFF. The V call is TRBV7-9, the J call TRBJ1-1; D is unclear. Trimming stripped 5 bases from V and 5 bases from J, with 15 bases between. The CDR3 is 14 amino acids. CDR1 SEHNR and CDR2 FQNEAQ come from the germline V gene (reference sequence). Full variable domain (remainder filled in from reference TRBV7-9 and TRBJ1-1): DTGVSQNPRHKITKRGQNVTFRCDPISEHNRLYWYRQTLGQGPEFLTYFQNEAQLEKSRLLSDRFSAERPKGSFSTLEIQRTEQGDSAMYLCASSPPETRTEAFFGQGTRLTVV.

The J gene is TRBJ2-2, the V gene TRBV7-6; D is perhaps TRBD2 (5 bases). The CDR3 loop spans 14 amino acids. The V end lost 5 bases, the J end lost 1 base, and 8 bases lay between the germline ends. Looked up from germline, CDR1 is SGHVS and CDR2 is FNYEAQ. The CDR3 spells CASSPGMNTGELFF. CDR3 in DNA: TGTGCCAGCAGCCCGGGGATGAACACCGGGGAGCTGTTTTTT. Full variable domain (outside the CDR3, taken from reference TRBV7-6 and TRBJ2-2): GAGVSQSPRYKVTKRGQDVALRCDPISGHVSLYWYRQALGQGPEFLTYFNYEAQQDKSGLPNDRFSAERPEGSISTLTIQRTEQRDSAMYRCASSPGMNTGELFFGEGSRLTVL.

This clonotype was counted many times. The chain carries TRBV20-1 and TRBJ1-4; 7 bases line up with TRBD1. Germline V gives CDR1 DFQATT, CDR2 SNEGSKA (reference sequence). V was pared by 2 bases and J by 0 bases, with 3 bases of the junction left unmatched. The CDR3 runs 15 residues. The CDR3 coding sequence is TGCAGTGCTAGAAAAACAGGGGCAACTAATGAAAAACTGTTTTTT. This translates into CSARKTGATNEKLFF.

The rearrangement uses TRBV2 and TRBJ1-1; D unclear. CDR1 and CDR2 (germline): SNHLY, FYNNEI. CDR3 length: 15 amino acids. V lost 4 bases, J lost 8 bases, and 20 bases lay in between. CDR3 region: CASSGAGYMSTEAFF. The CDR3 nucleotides are TGTGCCAGCAGTGGGGCAGGATACATGAGCACCGAAGCTTTCTTT.

This chain links TRBV9 with TRBJ1-6; D is unresolved. Trimming took 0 bases from V and 0 from J, leaving 7 bases between them. In germline, CDR1 is SGDLS, CDR2 YYNGEE. The CDR3 is made up of 16 amino acids. This CDR3 reads CASSVGGSSYNSPLHF. CDR3 bases: TGTGCCAGCAGCGTAGGAGGAAGCTCCTATAATTCACCCCTCCACTTT.

The chain has TRBV15 and TRBJ2-5; D may be TRBD1 (6 bases). The DNA end favors TRBJ2-7, so the J call may be wrong. This CDR3 has 14 residues. CDR1 and CDR2 (germline): LNHNV, YYDKDF (reference sequence). For the CDR3, the DNA is TGTGCCACCAGCAGAGATGTAGGGGGCTACGAGCAGTACTTC. This sequence encodes CATSRDVGGYEQYF.

Many counts were recorded for this clonotype. CDR3 region: CASRSLAGEFYNEQFF. The CDR3 DNA is TGCGCCAGCAGGTCTTTAGCGGGAGAATTCTACAATGAGCAGTTCTTC. The chain carries TRBV4-1 and TRBJ2-1, with 9 bases lining up with TRBD2. The CDR3 is 16 amino acids. J was trimmed by 3 bases and V by 6 bases; bases with no gene match: 9. Germline CDR1 and CDR2: MGHRA and YSYEKL.

As for this clonotype: Here the CDR3 omits its conserved ending phenylalanine or tryptophan, so a read error is the likely source. The chain links TRBV15 to TRBJ2-3; possible D gene TRBD1, 5 bases. This CDR3 is built from 21 residues. Germline CDR1 reads LNHNV; CDR2 reads YYDKDF (reference sequence). The CDR3 nucleotides read TGTGCCACAAGCAGAGTTGGTTTTGGGGCTTTCGGGCAGAAGAGCACAGATACGCAGTATGTT. Protein: CATSRVGFGAFGQKSTDTQYV.

In its sample, this clonotype was seen once. One junction end disagrees with the germline gene, perhaps due to a read error. The rearrangement links TRBV10-1 to TRBJ2-7; maybe TRBD1 (6 bases). The CDR3 is 15 amino acids. Per germline, CDR1 WNHNN and CDR2 SYGVQD (reference sequence). The CDR3 sequence: CASSESGWTDYERYF. CDR3 in DNA: TGCGCCAGCAGTGAATCTGGATGGACAGACTACGAGCGGTACTTC.

Only a few counts were recorded for this clonotype. This sequence joins TRBV10-2 and TRBJ2-5; D remains unclear. The V and J ends lost 8 bases and 5 bases respectively, with 15 bases between them. The CDR3 has 13 residues. Germline CDR1 and CDR2: WSHSY and SAAADI. CDR3 DNA sequence: TGCGCCAGCCTCACTAACGCGTTCGAGACCCAGTACTTC. It is translated as CASLTNAFETQYF.

This sequence joins TRBV24-1 and TRBJ1-5; TRBD1 might be the D (5 bases). This CDR3 spans 15 amino acids. Germline CDR1 KGHDR, CDR2 SFDVKD. Trimming cost V 2 bases and J 6 bases, with 13 bases left between them. CDR3 residues: CATSDYRGIGQPQHF. Here the CDR3 DNA reads TGTGCCACCAGTGATTATCGGGGGATCGGTCAGCCCCAGCATTTT.

The chain couples TRBV29-1 to TRBJ1-2; 8 nucleotides agree with TRBD1. The V and J ends lost 7 bases and 7 bases, in that order; junction bases with no gene match: 5. This CDR3 is 11 amino acids long. Germline CDR1 SQVTM, CDR2 ANQGSEA. CDR3 sequence (DNA): TGCAGCGCCTACAGGGGGTTTGGCTACACCTTC. Protein sequence: CSAYRGFGYTF.

The chain combines TRBV20-1 with TRBJ1-4; D may be TRBD1 (5 bases). There are 12 residues in the CDR3. Looked up from germline, CDR1 is DFQATT and CDR2 is SNEGSKA (reference sequence). V lost 6 bases to trimming and J lost 8 bases, with 13 bases between them. CDR3 bases: TGCAGTGCCCGGGTGGGGGGGGAAAAACTGTTTTTT. Translating it yields CSARVGGEKLFF.

This sequence joins TRBV7-9 and TRBJ2-7, with TRBD2 identical over 8 bases. The CDR3 covers 13 residues. CDR1 and CDR2 (germline): SEHNR, FQNEAQ (reference sequence). With 8 bases clipped from V and 6 bases from J, the junction kept 9 bases outside the gene matches. The CDR3 loop is CASRGGLVAEQYF. The CDR3 nucleotides are TGTGCCAGCCGGGGGGGACTAGTCGCCGAGCAGTACTTC.

V is TRBV9 and J is TRBJ1-2, with TRBD1 matching 7 bases. The V and J ends lost 1 base and 12 bases, in that order; junction bases with no gene match: 9. The germline CDR1 and CDR2 sequences are SGDLS and YYNGEE. The length of the CDR3 is 13 residues. The CDR3 DNA reads as TGTGCCAGCAGCGTAAGGGACAGTGATGGAAACACCTTC. Translating it yields CASSVRDSDGNTF.

Here the CDR3 reads CAISSGTSVEFF. DNA of the CDR3: TGTGCCATCAGTTCCGGGACTAGCGTAGAGTTCTTC. The rearrangement uses TRBV10-3 and TRBJ2-1; 10 bases line up with TRBD2. V lost 5 bases to trimming and J lost 14 bases; unmatched junction nucleotides: 6. CDR3 length equals 12 residues. Germline lookup yields CDR1 ENHRY and CDR2 SYGVKD.

In its sample, this clonotype was seen a few times. The chain carries TRBV27 and TRBJ2-1; 7 bases align to TRBD2. CDR1 is MNHEY and CDR2 is SMNVEV in the germline V gene (reference sequence). V trimming: 5 bases; J trimming: 5 bases; junction bases outside the gene matches: 9. The CDR3 is made up of 15 amino acids. The CDR3 DNA is TGTGCCAGCAGTCAGACTAGCTTCCAACACAATGAGCAGTTCTTC. Encoded protein: CASSQTSFQHNEQFF.

The chain carries TRBV9 and TRBJ1-6; D gene unclear. The CDR3 is made up of 16 amino acids. Germline assignment: CDR1 SGDLS and CDR2 YYNGEE. The V and J ends lost 3 bases and 6 bases respectively, with 16 bases between them. This CDR3 reads CASSGAHSPFNSPLHF. The CDR3 DNA follows: TGTGCCAGCAGCGGGGCCCACAGTCCATTTAATTCACCCCTCCACTTT.